This TCR beta chain was recorded in a study of T cell repertoires in cytomegalovirus infection. Study in general: As its CMV epitopes, the study selected recently identified HLA-C-restricted and well-studied HLA-B-restricted targets. Through public TCR beta signatures, both CMV infection and matching HLA type were indicated.

Using its own MiXCR run on the reads, TCRdb lists one record per CDR3 protein. The sample holds about 740,000 distinct CDR3 sequences, around 31% seen once. On this clonotype: Its antigen is undetermined. A read error may be the cause here, since a much bigger clone is one base away.

The material sequenced was cultured PBMCs, taken from culture after CMV antigen stimulation. The origin of this receptor is a human donor in good health (CMV status not recorded). Some clones in this sample may be carry-over from other donors' samples.

The CDR3 bases are TGTGCCAGCAGCAAAGCGGAGAGCTCCTACAATGAGCAGTTCTTC. It codes for CASSKAESSYNEQFF. The chain joins TRBV2 to TRBJ2-1; D is perhaps TRBD2 (5 bases). The CDR3 is made up of 15 amino acids. Trimming took 6 bases from V and 0 from J, leaving 12 bases between them. Per the germline V gene, CDR1 is SNHLY and CDR2 is FYNNEI.